This is a list of T cell receptor beta chains from one sample in a study of control samples from healthy donors and cancer patients. Generated by immunoSEQ multiplex PCR, the TCRdb table keeps only in-frame clones and is missing some. The sample lists 90,000 to 110,000 clones; about 89% were seen once. Input material: blood. These receptors originate from a woman aged 45-59 years in good health. The CDR3 runs from the conserved cysteine through the conserved F or W. The D gene is left open where the match is weak.

J: TRBJ2-3; V: TRBV11-2; D: NA; CDR3: CASSQTQGPTDTQYF
J: TRBJ1-2; V: TRBV30; D: NA; CDR3: CAWSDLEYGYTF
J: TRBJ1-6; V: TRBV12-3/TRBV12-4; D: NA; CDR3: CASSSNINSPLHF
J: TRBJ2-3; V: TRBV5-1; D: TRBD2; CDR3: CASSFALAGGLSTDTQYF
J: TRBJ2-5; V: TRBV5-1; D: TRBD2; CDR3: CASSFERGMGTQYF
J: TRBJ1-3; V: TRBV6-6; D: NA; CDR3: CASSNRDFSGNTIYF
J: TRBJ1-2; V: TRBV29-1; D: NA; CDR3: CSVEEADYGYTF
J: TRBJ2-3; V: TRBV7-2; D: TRBD1; CDR3: CASSDTGVRGTDTQYF
J: TRBJ2-5; V: TRBV5-4; D: NA; CDR3: CASSPWTAQETQYF
J: TRBJ2-5; V: TRBV27; D: NA; CDR3: CASSSSRALRETQYF
J: TRBJ1-1; V: TRBV14; D: NA; CDR3: CASSQNRLNTEAFF
J: TRBJ2-1; V: TRBV30; D: TRBD2; CDR3: CAWSGLAGGGRGEQFF
J: TRBJ2-2; V: TRBV4-2; D: NA; CDR3: CASSQDPPGSHYTGELFF
J: TRBJ2-5; V: TRBV4-2; D: NA; CDR3: CASSQGPQETQYF
J: TRBJ1-4; V: TRBV21-1; D: NA; CDR3: CASSTRQTNEKLFF
J: TRBJ1-4; V: TRBV15; D: NA; CDR3: CATSRDERGSGDEKLFF
J: TRBJ2-7; V: TRBV7-8; D: NA; CDR3: CASSPTRVTYEQYF
J: TRBJ2-2; V: TRBV4-3; D: TRBD1; CDR3: CASSQSTGGVDTGELFF
J: TRBJ2-5; V: TRBV7-8; D: NA; CDR3: CASSLGLQETQYF
J: TRBJ2-5; V: TRBV4-1; D: TRBD1; CDR3: CASSQDRTGGKTQYF
J: TRBJ1-1; V: TRBV19; D: NA; CDR3: CASSMIGEILEAFF
J: TRBJ1-6; V: TRBV12-2; D: NA; CDR3: CASRLAPAGFGDNSPLHF
J: TRBJ1-4; V: TRBV5-1; D: NA; CDR3: CASSLAKTGGGEKLFF
J: TRBJ2-2; V: TRBV2; D: TRBD2; CDR3: CASSRRGFANTGELFF
J: TRBJ1-2; V: TRBV2; D: TRBD1; CDR3: CASRGQGDGYTF
J: TRBJ2-5; V: TRBV30; D: NA; CDR3: CAWRQGRRETQYF
J: TRBJ1-2; V: TRBV6-6; D: TRBD1; CDR3: CASRSGTGLGYTF
J: TRBJ2-2; V: TRBV7-9; D: NA; CDR3: CASSARGGAGELFF
J: TRBJ1-1; V: TRBV3-1/TRBV3-2; D: NA; CDR3: CASSQGETEAFF
J: TRBJ2-3; V: TRBV7-9; D: NA; CDR3: CASSLRQNTDTQYF
J: TRBJ1-2; V: TRBV2; D: NA; CDR3: CASSPHELTGVNGYTF
J: TRBJ1-1; V: TRBV5-1; D: TRBD1; CDR3: CASSLDAGGNTEAFF
J: TRBJ2-5; V: TRBV5-4; D: NA; CDR3: CASSINRALVKTQYF
J: TRBJ1-5; V: TRBV6-2/TRBV6-3; D: TRBD1; CDR3: CASSLGQGIQPQHF
J: TRBJ2-7; V: TRBV11-3; D: TRBD2; CDR3: CASSGGGRWDEQYF
J: TRBJ1-1; V: TRBV6-5; D: NA; CDR3: CASTQRDKGEAFF
J: TRBJ2-1; V: TRBV6-5; D: TRBD2; CDR3: CASSYGSGGEQFF
J: TRBJ1-3; V: TRBV7-9; D: NA; CDR3: CASSLTDGNTIYF
J: TRBJ1-1; V: TRBV6-6; D: NA; CDR3: CASSPGEMRAFF
J: TRBJ2-2; V: TRBV7-2; D: TRBD2; CDR3: CASRGLGNTGELFF
J: TRBJ1-5; V: TRBV27; D: NA; CDR3: CASSLGLLSNQPQHF
J: TRBJ1-1; V: TRBV7-8; D: NA; CDR3: CASSFFIGGGNTEAFF
J: TRBJ1-1; V: TRBV19; D: TRBD1; CDR3: CASRPPGTGNTEAFF
J: TRBJ2-1; V: TRBV5-1; D: NA; CDR3: CASSSDRAGLDEQFF
J: TRBJ1-4; V: TRBV5-1; D: TRBD1; CDR3: CASSEDRATNEKLFF
J: TRBJ1-2; V: TRBV4-3; D: NA; CDR3: CASSQDLILTNYGYTF
J: TRBJ2-1; V: TRBV6-2/TRBV6-3; D: NA; CDR3: CATSTRVNEQFF
J: TRBJ1-2; V: TRBV13; D: NA; CDR3: CASSLRGAARGYTF